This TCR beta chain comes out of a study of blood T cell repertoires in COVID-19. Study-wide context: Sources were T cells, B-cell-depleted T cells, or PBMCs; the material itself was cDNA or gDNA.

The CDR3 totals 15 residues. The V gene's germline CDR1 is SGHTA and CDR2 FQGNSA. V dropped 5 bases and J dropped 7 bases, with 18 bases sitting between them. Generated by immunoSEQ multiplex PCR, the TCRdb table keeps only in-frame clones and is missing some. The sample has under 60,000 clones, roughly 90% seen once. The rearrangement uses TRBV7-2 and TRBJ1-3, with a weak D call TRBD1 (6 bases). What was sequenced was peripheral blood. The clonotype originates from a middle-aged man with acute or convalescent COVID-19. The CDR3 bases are TGTGCCAGCAGCCTGGACAGCTCTTTTGGTAACACCATATATTTT. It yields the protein CASSLDSSFGNTIYF.